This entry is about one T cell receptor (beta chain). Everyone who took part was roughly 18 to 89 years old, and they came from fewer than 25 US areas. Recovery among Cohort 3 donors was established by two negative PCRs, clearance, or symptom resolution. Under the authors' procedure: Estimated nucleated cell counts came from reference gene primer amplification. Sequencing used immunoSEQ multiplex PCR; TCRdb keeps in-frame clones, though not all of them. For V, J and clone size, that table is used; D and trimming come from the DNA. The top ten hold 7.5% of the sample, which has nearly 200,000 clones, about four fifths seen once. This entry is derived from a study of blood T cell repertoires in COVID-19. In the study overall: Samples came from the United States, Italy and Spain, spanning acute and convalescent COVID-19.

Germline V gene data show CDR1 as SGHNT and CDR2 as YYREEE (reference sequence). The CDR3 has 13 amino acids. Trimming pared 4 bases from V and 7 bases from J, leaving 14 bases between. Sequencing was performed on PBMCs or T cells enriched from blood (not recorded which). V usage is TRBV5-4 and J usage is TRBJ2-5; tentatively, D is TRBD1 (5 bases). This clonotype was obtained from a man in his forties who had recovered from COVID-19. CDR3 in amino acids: CASSLDEQGTQYF. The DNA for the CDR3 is TGTGCCAGCAGCCTGGACGAGCAGGGGACCCAGTACTTC.